What follows are 2 T cell receptor beta chains derived from one specimen sequenced in a study of blood T cell repertoires in COVID-19. Sequencing was performed with immunoSEQ multiplex PCR; in TCRdb, only in-frame clones are kept and a portion is missing. This table has 250,000 to 300,000 clones, approximately 87% appearing once. Input material: peripheral blood. These receptors were collected from a man aged 55 to 69 who had recovered from COVID-19.

This sequence joins TRBV5-4 and TRBJ2-7; no clear D. Germline CDR1 SGHNT, CDR2 YYREEE (reference sequence). The CDR3 totals 12 residues. Trimming stripped 4 bases from V and 3 bases from J, with 8 bases between. In nucleotides, the CDR3 is TGTGCCAGCAGCCGAGCCGACTACGAGCAGTACTTC. Its protein product is CASSRADYEQYF.

The V and J genes are TRBV7-9 and TRBJ2-3; 7 nucleotides match TRBD2. Germline lookup yields CDR1 SEHNR and CDR2 FQNEAQ (reference sequence). The V and J ends lost 3 bases and 2 bases, in that order; junction bases with no gene match: 2. This CDR3 is 14 amino acids long. CDR3 loop: CASSLGTITDTQYF. The DNA for the CDR3 is TGTGCCAGCAGCTTGGGGACTATCACAGATACGCAGTATTTT.